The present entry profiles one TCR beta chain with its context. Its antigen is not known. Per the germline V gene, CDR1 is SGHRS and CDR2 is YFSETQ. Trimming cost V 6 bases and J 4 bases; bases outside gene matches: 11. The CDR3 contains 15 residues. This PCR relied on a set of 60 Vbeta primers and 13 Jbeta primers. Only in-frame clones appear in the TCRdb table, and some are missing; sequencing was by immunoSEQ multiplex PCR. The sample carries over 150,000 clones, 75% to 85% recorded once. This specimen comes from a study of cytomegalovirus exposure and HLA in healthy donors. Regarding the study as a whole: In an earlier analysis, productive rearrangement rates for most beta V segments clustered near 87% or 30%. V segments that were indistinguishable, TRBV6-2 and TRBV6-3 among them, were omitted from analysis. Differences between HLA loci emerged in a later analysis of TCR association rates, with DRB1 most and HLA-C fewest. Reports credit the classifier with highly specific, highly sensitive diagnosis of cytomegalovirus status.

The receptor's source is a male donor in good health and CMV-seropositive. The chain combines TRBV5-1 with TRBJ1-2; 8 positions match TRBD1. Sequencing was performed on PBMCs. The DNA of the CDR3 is TGCGCCAGCAAATTAGGACAGGGAGGTTTCTATGGCTACACCTTC. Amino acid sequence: CASKLGQGGFYGYTF. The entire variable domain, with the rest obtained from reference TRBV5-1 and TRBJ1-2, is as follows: KAGVTQTPRYLIKTRGQQVTLSCSPISGHRSVSWYQQTPGQGLQFLFEYFSETQRNKGNFPGRFSGRQFSNSRSEMNVSTLELGDSALYLCASKLGQGGFYGYTFGSGTRLTVV.